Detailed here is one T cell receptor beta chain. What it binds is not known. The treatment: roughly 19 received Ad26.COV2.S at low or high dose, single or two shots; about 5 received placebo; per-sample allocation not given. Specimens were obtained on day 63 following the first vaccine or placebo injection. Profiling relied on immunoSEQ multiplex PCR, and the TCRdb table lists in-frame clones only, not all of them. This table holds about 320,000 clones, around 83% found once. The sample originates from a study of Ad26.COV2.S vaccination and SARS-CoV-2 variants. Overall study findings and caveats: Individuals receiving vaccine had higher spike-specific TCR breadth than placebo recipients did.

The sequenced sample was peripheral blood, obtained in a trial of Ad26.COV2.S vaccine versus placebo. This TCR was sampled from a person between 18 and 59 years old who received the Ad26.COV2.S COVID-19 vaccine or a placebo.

The CDR3 protein is CSARTGVNTEAFF. CDR3 DNA: TGCAGCGCTAGGACAGGGGTGAACACTGAAGCTTTCTTT. J is TRBJ1-1 and V is TRBV29-1; 9 nucleotides agree with TRBD1. Germline loops: CDR1 SQVTM, CDR2 ANQGSEA. V dropped 7 bases and J dropped 0; count of bases not matched to a gene: 3. This CDR3 comprises 13 residues. The full variable domain, its missing parts supplied by reference TRBV29-1 and TRBJ1-1, is SAVISQKPSRDICQRGTSLTIQCQVDSQVTMMFWYRQQPGQSLTLIATANQGSEATYESGFVIDKFPISRPNLTFSTLTVSNMSPEDSSIYLCSARTGVNTEAFFGQGTRLTVV.